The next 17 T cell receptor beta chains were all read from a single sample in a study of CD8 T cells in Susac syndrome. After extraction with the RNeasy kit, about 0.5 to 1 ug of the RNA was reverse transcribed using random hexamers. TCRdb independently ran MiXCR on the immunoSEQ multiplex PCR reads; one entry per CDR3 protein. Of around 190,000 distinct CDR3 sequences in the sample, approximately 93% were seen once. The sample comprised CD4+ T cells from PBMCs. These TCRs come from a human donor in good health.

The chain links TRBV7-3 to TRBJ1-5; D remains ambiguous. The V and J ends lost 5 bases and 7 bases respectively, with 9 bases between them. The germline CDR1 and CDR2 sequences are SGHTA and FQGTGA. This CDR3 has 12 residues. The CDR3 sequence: CASSQFGQPQHF. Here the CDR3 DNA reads TGTGCCAGCAGCCAATTCGGCCAGCCCCAGCATTTT.

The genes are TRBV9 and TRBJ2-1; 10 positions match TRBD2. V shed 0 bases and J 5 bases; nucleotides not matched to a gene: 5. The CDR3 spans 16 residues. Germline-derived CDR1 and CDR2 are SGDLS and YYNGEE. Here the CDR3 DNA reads TGTGCCAGCAGCGTAGTGGGAGCGGGGGGGCACAATGAGCAGTTCTTC. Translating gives CASSVVGAGGHNEQFF.

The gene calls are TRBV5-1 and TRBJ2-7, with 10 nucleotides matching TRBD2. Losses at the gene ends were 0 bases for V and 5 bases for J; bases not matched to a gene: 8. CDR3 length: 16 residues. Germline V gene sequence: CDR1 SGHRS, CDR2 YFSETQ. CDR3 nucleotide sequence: TGCGCCAGCAGCTTGGTGAGCGGGGGGGCTTTCGACGAGCAGTACTTC. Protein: CASSLVSGGAFDEQYF.

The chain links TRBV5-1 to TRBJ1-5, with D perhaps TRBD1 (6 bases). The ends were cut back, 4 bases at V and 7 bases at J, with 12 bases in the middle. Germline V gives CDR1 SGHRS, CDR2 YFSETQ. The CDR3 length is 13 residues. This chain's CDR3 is CASSPEGVQPQHF. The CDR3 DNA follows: TGCGCCAGCAGCCCGGAGGGGGTCCAGCCCCAGCATTTT.

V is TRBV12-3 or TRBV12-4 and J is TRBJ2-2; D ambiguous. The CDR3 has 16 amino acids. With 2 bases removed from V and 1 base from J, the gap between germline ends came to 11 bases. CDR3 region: CASSLTASENTGELFF. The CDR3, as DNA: TGTGCCAGCAGTTTAACAGCTTCCGAGAACACCGGGGAGCTGTTTTTT.

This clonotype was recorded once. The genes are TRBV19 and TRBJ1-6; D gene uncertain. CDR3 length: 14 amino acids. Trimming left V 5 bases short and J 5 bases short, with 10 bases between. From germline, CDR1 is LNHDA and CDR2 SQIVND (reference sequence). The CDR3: CASSEDGNNSPLHF. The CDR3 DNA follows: TGTGCCAGTAGTGAAGACGGAAATAATTCACCCCTCCACTTT.

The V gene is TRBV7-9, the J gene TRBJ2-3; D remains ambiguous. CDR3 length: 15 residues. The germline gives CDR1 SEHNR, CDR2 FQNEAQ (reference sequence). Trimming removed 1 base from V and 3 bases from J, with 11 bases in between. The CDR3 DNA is TGTGCCAGCAGCTTAGGGTCCCAGACAACAGATACGCAGTATTTT. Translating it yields CASSLGSQTTDTQYF. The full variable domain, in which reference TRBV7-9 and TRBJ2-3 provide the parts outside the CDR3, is DTGVSQNPRHKITKRGQNVTFRCDPISEHNRLYWYRQTLGQGPEFLTYFQNEAQLEKSRLLSDRFSAERPKGSFSTLEIQRTEQGDSAMYLCASSLGSQTTDTQYFGPGTRLTVL.

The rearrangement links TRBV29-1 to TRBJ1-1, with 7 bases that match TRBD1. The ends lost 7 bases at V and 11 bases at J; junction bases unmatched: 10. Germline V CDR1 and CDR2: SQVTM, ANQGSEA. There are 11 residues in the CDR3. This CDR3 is CSAIGGGKAFF. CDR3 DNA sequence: TGCAGCGCCATTGGAGGGGGCAAGGCTTTCTTT.

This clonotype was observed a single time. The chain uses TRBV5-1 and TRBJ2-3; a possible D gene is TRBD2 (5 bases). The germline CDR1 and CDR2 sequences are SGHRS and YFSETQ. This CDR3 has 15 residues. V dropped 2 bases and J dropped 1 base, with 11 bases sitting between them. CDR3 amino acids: CASSFQDGGTDTQYF. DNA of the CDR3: TGCGCCAGCAGCTTCCAAGACGGGGGCACAGATACGCAGTATTTT.

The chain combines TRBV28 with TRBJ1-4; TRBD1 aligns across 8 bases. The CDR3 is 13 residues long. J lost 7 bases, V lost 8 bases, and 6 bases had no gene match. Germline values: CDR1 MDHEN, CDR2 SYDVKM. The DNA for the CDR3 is TGTGCCAGCTTCGGACAGGGTCGTGAAAAACTGTTTTTT. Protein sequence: CASFGQGREKLFF.

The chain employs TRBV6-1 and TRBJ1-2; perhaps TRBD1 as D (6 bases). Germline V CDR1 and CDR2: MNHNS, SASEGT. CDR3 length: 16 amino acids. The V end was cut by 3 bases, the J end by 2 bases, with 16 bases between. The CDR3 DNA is TGTGCCAGCAGTGACCTCCCGGGACAAAGAAACTATGGCTACACCTTC. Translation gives CASSDLPGQRNYGYTF.

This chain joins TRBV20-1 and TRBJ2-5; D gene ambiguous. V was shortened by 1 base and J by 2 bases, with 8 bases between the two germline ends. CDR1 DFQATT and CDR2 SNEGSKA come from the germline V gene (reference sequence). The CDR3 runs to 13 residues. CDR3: CSARGVYQETQYF. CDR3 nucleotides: TGCAGTGCTAGAGGCGTCTATCAAGAGACCCAGTACTTC.

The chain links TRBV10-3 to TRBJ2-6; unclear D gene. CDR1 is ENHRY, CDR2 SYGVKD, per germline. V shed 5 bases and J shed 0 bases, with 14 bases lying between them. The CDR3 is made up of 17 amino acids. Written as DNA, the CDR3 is TGTGCCATCAGTTTTGGACCCCAACCCTCTGGGGCCAACGTCCTGACTTTC. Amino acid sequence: CAISFGPQPSGANVLTF.

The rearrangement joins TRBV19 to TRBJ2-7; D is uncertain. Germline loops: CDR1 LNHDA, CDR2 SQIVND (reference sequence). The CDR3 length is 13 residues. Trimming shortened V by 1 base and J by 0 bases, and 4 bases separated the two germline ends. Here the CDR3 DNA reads TGTGCCAGTAGTATAGCCGACTCCTACGAGCAGTACTTC. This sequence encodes CASSIADSYEQYF.

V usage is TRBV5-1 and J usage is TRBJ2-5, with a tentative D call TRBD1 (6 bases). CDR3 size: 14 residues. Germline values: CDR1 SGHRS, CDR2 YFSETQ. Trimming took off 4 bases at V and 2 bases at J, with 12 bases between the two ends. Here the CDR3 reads CASSDGQFQETQYF. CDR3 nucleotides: TGCGCCAGCAGCGACGGACAGTTTCAAGAGACCCAGTACTTC.

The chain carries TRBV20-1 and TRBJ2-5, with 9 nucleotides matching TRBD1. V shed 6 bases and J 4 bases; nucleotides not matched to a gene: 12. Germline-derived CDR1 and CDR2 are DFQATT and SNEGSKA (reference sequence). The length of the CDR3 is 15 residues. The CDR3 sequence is CSANSSPGQGETQYF. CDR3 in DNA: TGCAGTGCCAATTCCTCACCGGGACAGGGAGAGACCCAGTACTTC.

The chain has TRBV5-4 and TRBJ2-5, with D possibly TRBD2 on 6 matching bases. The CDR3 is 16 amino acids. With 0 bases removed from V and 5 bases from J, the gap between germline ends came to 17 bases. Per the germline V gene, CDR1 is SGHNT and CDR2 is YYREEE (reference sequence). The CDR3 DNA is TGTGCCAGCAGCTTGGGACCCACGGGGGTCGGGGAGACCCAGTACTTC. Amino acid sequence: CASSLGPTGVGETQYF.